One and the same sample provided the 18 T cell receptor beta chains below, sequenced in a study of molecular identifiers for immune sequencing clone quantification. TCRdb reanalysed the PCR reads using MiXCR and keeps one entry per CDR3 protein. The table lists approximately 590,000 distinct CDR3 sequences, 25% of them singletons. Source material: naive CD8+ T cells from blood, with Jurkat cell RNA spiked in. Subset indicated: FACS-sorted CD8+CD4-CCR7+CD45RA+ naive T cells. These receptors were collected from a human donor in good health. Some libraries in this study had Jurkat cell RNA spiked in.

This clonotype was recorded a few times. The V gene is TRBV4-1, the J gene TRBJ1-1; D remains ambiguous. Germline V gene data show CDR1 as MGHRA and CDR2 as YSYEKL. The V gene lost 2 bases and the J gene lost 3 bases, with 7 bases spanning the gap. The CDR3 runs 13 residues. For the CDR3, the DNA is TGCGCCAGCAGCCAAAGCCGGGACACTGAAGCTTTCTTT. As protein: CASSQSRDTEAFF.

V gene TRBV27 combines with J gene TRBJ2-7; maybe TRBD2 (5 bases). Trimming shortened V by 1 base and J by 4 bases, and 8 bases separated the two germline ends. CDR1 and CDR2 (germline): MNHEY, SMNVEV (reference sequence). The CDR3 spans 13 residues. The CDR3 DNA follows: TGTGCCAGCAGTTTATTAGAGGGATACGAGCAGTACTTC. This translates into CASSLLEGYEQYF.

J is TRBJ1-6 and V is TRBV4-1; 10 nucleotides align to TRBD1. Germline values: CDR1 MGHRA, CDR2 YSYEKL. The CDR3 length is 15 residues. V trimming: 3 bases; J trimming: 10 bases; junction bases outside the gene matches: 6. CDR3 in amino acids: CASSHAGTGASPLHF. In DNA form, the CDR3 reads TGCGCCAGCAGCCACGCCGGGACAGGGGCATCACCCCTCCACTTT.

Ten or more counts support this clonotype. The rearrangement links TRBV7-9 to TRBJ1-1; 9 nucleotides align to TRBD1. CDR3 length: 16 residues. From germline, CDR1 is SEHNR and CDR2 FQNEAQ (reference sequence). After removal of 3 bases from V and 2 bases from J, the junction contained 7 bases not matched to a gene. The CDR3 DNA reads TGTGCCAGCAGCTTCCGACAGGGGGTACTAAACACTGAAGCTTTCTTT. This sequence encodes CASSFRQGVLNTEAFF.

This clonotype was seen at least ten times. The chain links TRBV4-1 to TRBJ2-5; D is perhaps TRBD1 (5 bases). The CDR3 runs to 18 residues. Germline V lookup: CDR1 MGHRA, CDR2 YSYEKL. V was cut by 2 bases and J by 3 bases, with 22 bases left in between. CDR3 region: CASSQSDVDKSPEETQYF. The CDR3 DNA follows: TGCGCCAGCAGCCAAAGTGACGTGGACAAGTCCCCCGAAGAGACCCAGTACTTC.

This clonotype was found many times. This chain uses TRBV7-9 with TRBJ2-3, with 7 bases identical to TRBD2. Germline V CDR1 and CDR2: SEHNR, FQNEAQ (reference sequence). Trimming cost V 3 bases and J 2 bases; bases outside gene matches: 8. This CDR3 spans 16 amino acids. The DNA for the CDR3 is TGTGCCAGCAGCTTTGGGCTAGCGGACATCACAGATACGCAGTATTTT. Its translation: CASSFGLADITDTQYF.

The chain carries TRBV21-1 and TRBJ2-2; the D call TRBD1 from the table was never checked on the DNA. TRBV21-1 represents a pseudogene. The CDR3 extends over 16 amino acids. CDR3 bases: TGTGCCAGCAACGCTACGACAGGATGGAACACCGGGGAGCTGTTTTTT. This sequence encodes CASNATTGWNTGELFF.

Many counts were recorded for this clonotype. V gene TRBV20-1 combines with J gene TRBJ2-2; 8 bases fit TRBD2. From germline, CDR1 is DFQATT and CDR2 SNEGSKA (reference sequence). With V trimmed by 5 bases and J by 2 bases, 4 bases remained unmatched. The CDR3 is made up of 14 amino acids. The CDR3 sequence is CSAEREFNTGELFF. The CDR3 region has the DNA TGCAGTGCTGAGCGGGAGTTTAACACCGGGGAGCTGTTTTTT.

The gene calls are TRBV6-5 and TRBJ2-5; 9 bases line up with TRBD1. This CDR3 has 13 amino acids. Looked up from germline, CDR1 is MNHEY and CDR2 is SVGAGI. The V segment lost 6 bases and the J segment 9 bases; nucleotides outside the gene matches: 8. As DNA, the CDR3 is TGTGCCAGCAGAACAGGGGGCAGAGCGCCCCAGTACTTC. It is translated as CASRTGGRAPQYF.

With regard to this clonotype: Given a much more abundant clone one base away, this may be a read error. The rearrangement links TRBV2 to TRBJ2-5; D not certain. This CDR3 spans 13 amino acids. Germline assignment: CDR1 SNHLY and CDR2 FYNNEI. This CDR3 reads CASDLTDQGTQYF. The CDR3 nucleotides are TGTGCCAGCGATCTTACAGACCAAGGGACCCAGTACTTC.

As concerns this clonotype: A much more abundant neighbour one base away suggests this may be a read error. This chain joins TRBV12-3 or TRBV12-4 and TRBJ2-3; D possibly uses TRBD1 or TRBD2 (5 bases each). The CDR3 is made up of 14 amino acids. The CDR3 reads CASSFQGATGTQYF. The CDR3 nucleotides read TGTGCCAGCAGTTTTCAGGGAGCCACAGGTACGCAGTATTTT.

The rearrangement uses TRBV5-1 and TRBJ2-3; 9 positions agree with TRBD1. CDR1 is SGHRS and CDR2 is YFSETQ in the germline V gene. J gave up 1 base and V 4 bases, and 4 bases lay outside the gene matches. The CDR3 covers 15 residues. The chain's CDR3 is CASSQQGAGTDTQYF. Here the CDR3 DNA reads TGCGCCAGCAGCCAACAGGGGGCGGGCACAGATACGCAGTATTTT.

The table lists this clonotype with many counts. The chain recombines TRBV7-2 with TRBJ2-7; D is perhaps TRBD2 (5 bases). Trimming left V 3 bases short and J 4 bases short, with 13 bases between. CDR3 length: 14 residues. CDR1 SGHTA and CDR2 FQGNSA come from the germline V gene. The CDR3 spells CASSFYRLAYEQYF. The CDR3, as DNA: TGTGCCAGCAGCTTTTATCGGCTAGCTTACGAGCAGTACTTC.

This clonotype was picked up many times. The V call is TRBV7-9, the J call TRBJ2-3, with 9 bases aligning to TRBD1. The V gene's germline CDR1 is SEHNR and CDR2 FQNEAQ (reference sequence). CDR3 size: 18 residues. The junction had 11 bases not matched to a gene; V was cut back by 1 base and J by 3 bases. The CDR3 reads CASSLGGFGQGLTDTQYF. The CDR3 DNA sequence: TGTGCCAGCAGCTTAGGAGGTTTCGGACAGGGGTTGACAGATACGCAGTATTTT.

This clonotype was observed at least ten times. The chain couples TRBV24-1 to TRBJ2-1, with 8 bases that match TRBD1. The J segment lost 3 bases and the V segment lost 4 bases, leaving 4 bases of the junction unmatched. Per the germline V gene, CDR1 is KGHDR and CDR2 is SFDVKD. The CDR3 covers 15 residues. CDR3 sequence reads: CATSEGQGDYNEQFF. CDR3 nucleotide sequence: TGTGCCACCAGTGAAGGACAGGGCGACTACAATGAGCAGTTCTTC.

As DNA, the CDR3 is TGTGCCAGCAGAGCCTACGCCGGGACTAGGCGCAATGAGCAGTTCTTC. Residues: CASRAYAGTRRNEQFF. This rearrangement joins TRBV6-9 to TRBJ2-1; 8 bases match TRBD2. CDR1 is MNHGY and CDR2 is SVAAGI in the germline V gene. The CDR3 runs to 16 residues. V shed 6 bases, J shed 6 bases, and the junction held 13 bases outside the gene matches.

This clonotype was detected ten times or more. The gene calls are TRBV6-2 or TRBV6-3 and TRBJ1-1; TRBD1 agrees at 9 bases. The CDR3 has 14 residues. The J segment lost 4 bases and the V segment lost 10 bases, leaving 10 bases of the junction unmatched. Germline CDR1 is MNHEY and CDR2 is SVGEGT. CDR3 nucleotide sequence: TGTGCCACAACGGGACAGGGTAGATTCACTGAAGCTTTCTTT. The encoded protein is CATTGQGRFTEAFF.

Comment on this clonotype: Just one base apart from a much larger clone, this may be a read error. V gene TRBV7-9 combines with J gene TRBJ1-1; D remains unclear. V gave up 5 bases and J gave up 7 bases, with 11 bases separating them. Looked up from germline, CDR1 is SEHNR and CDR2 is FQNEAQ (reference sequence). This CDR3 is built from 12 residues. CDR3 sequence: CASSRRVLEAFF. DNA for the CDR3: TGTGCCAGCAGCCGACGGGTCCTTGAAGCTTTCTTT.